Shown below are 18 T cell receptor beta chains from a single sample sequenced in a study of blood T cell repertoires in COVID-19. TCRdb's table, derived via immunoSEQ multiplex PCR, lists solely in-frame clones and lacks some. Of 200,000 to 300,000 clones listed, 84% were seen once; the top ten hold under 4.5%. Sample: peripheral blood. The receptors were sampled from a man aged 50 to 60 with acute or convalescent COVID-19.

The genes are TRBV29-1 and TRBJ2-2; the match to TRBD1 covers 11 bases. CDR1 and CDR2 from the germline V gene are SQVTM and ANQGSEA. The junction had 5 bases not matched to a gene; V was cut back by 1 base and J by 7 bases. CDR3 length: 15 residues. Here the CDR3 DNA reads TGCAGCGTTGAAGGGACAGGGGGCGCGTACGGGGAGCTGTTTTTT. This translates into CSVEGTGGAYGELFF.

The chain is built from TRBV5-1 and TRBJ2-3, with 9 bases fitting TRBD1. V dropped 4 bases and J dropped 10; count of bases not matched to a gene: 13. The length of the CDR3 is 15 residues. Germline V CDR1 and CDR2: SGHRS, YFSETQ. The CDR3 loop reads CASSHPGQGSTPQYF. As DNA, the CDR3 is TGCGCCAGCAGCCACCCGGGACAGGGATCGACTCCGCAGTATTTT.

The sample holds a few counts of this clone. The chain has TRBV28 and TRBJ1-2; no reliable D call. Germline-derived CDR1 and CDR2 are MDHEN and SYDVKM. This CDR3 comprises 12 residues. V was cut by 10 bases and J by 5 bases, with 14 bases left in between. In DNA form, the CDR3 reads TGTGCCACCCAACTCCCACCGTATGGCTACACCTTC. This gives the protein CATQLPPYGYTF.

This chain joins TRBV5-1 and TRBJ2-7; D uncertain. V was shortened by 0 bases and J by 6 bases, with 13 bases between the two germline ends. Germline V lookup: CDR1 SGHRS, CDR2 YFSETQ. The CDR3 covers 14 residues. In DNA, the CDR3 is TGCGCCAGCAGCTTGGCGTCAGGTATGGGCGAGCAGTACTTC. Translation gives CASSLASGMGEQYF.

DNA for the CDR3: TGTGCCAGCAGGCCCGGGACAGTCTCCCCCTACGAGCAGTACTTC. Its translation is CASRPGTVSPYEQYF. This chain links TRBV28 with TRBJ2-7; 7 bases fit TRBD1. Trimming cost V 6 bases and J 2 bases; bases outside gene matches: 10. Germline values: CDR1 MDHEN, CDR2 SYDVKM. The CDR3 runs 15 residues.

V gene TRBV6-4 combines with J gene TRBJ1-2, with a tentative D call TRBD1 (6 bases). Per germline, CDR1 MRHNA and CDR2 SNTAGT. V lost 2 bases to trimming and J lost 1 base, with 14 bases between them. The CDR3 runs to 16 residues. The CDR3 coding sequence is TGTGCCAGCAGTGACCAGGACAGCTCAGATAACTATGGCTACACCTTC. Amino acids: CASSDQDSSDNYGYTF.

The chain recombines TRBV7-9 with TRBJ1-2, with 8 bases identical to TRBD1. With V trimmed by 1 base and J by 5 bases, 3 bases remained unmatched. This CDR3 contains 14 residues. The germline V gene has CDR1 SEHNR and CDR2 FQNEAQ (reference sequence). CDR3 sequence reads: CASSLVGTGYGYTF. The CDR3 DNA sequence: TGTGCCAGCAGCTTAGTCGGGACAGGTTATGGCTACACCTTC.

This chain connects TRBV27 to TRBJ1-2; D is possibly TRBD1 (5 bases). The length of the CDR3 is 16 residues. Per the germline V gene, CDR1 is MNHEY and CDR2 is SMNVEV (reference sequence). V lost 2 bases and J 4 bases, leaving 17 bases between the germline ends. The CDR3 loop is CASSLKVRDVGYGYTF. CDR3 coding DNA: TGTGCCAGCAGTTTAAAGGTCAGGGATGTAGGCTATGGCTACACCTTC.

The chain couples TRBV5-6 to TRBJ1-4; tentatively, D is TRBD1 (6 bases). The CDR3 loop spans 14 amino acids. Germline-derived CDR1 and CDR2 are SGHDT and YYEEEE. Deletions cut 4 bases from V and 6 bases from J, with 13 bases between. The CDR3 loop is CASSIGAGDEKLFF. The CDR3 region has the DNA TGTGCCAGCAGCATTGGGGCAGGGGATGAAAAACTGTTTTTT.

The CDR3 loop is CSVEDREGQGYGYTF. In nucleotides, the CDR3 is TGCAGCGTTGAAGATCGGGAGGGTCAAGGGTATGGCTACACCTTC. The rearrangement uses TRBV29-1 and TRBJ1-2; D is unclear. V was trimmed by 0 bases and J by 5 bases, leaving 16 bases between them. Germline loops: CDR1 SQVTM, CDR2 ANQGSEA. This CDR3 has 15 amino acids. Supplemented by reference TRBV29-1 and TRBJ1-2, the full variable domain reads SAVISQKPSRDICQRGTSLTIQCQVDSQVTMMFWYRQQPGQSLTLIATANQGSEATYESGFVIDKFPISRPNLTFSTLTVSNMSPEDSSIYLCSVEDREGQGYGYTFGSGTRLTVV.

This clone was observed a single time. The chain combines TRBV11-2 with TRBJ1-5; D is uncertain. Germline assignment: CDR1 SGHAT and CDR2 FQNNGV. V lost 3 bases and J lost 0, with 9 bases in between. This CDR3 is 15 amino acids long. The CDR3 reads CASSLGSYSNQPQHF. The CDR3 DNA follows: TGTGCCAGCAGCTTGGGCAGCTATAGCAATCAGCCCCAGCATTTT.

The chain is built from TRBV6-6 and TRBJ2-5; 8 bases align to TRBD1. Germline V gene data show CDR1 as MNHNY and CDR2 as SVGAGI (reference sequence). The CDR3 length is 15 residues. V lost 2 bases, J lost 7 bases, and 9 bases stayed unmatched. The CDR3 spells CASSYQGQVLRTQYF. The CDR3 DNA follows: TGTGCCAGCAGTTACCAGGGACAGGTCCTCCGGACCCAGTACTTC.

This chain links TRBV27 with TRBJ1-6; perhaps TRBD1 as D (6 bases). Germline V gene lookup returns CDR1 MNHEY and CDR2 SMNVEV (reference sequence). The V end lost 5 bases, the J end lost 0 bases, and 11 bases lay between the germline ends. The length of the CDR3 is 16 residues. CDR3 sequence: CASSRQASSYNSPLHF. The DNA for the CDR3 is TGTGCCAGCAGTCGACAGGCTAGCTCCTATAATTCACCCCTCCACTTT.

The chain is built from TRBV5-1 and TRBJ1-1; 8 bases map to TRBD1. V shed 4 bases, J shed 11 bases, and the junction held 7 bases outside the gene matches. From germline, CDR1 is SGHRS and CDR2 YFSETQ. CDR3 length: 12 amino acids. The CDR3, as DNA: TGCGCCAGCAGCAACACAGGGGGGGAGGCTTTCTTT. The encoded protein is CASSNTGGEAFF.

This chain links TRBV7-9 with TRBJ2-1; the match to TRBD2 covers 12 bases. With V trimmed by 1 base and J by 10 bases, 8 bases remained unmatched. Germline CDR1 and CDR2: SEHNR and FQNEAQ (reference sequence). The length of the CDR3 is 16 residues. In DNA, the CDR3 is TGTGCCAGCAGCTTAGGTGTGACTAGCGGGAGTCGCGAGCAGTTCTTC. Its protein product is CASSLGVTSGSREQFF.

This sequence joins TRBV6-5 and TRBJ1-1; 8 bases map to TRBD1. This CDR3 contains 14 residues. Trimming at V came to 6 bases and at J to 1 base, leaving 4 bases not matched to a gene. CDR1 is MNHEY, CDR2 SVGAGI, per germline. Here the CDR3 DNA reads TGTGCCAGCAGCCCACAGGGGGGGAACACTGAAGCTTTCTTT. It codes for CASSPQGGNTEAFF.

The chain uses TRBV19 and TRBJ1-5, with TRBD1 as a possible D gene (5 bases). Trimming stripped 7 bases from V and 3 bases from J, with 16 bases between. This CDR3 spans 15 amino acids. The germline V gene encodes CDR1 LNHDA and CDR2 SQIVND (reference sequence). CDR3 region: CASTFVGGNNQPQHF. The CDR3 nucleotides read TGTGCCAGTACCTTTGTGGGGGGGAACAATCAGCCCCAGCATTTT.

The CDR3 nucleotides read TGTGCCAGCAGTGCTATAGGACAGGTTCAGCCCCAGCATTTT. Translated, it gives CASSAIGQVQPQHF. The chain joins TRBV27 to TRBJ1-5; 7 bases line up with TRBD1. The CDR3 is made up of 14 amino acids. Trimming removed 5 bases from V and 6 bases from J; junction bases left unmatched: 7. Germline CDR1 reads MNHEY; CDR2 reads SMNVEV (reference sequence).